This T cell receptor (beta chain) emerged from a study of control samples from healthy donors and cancer patients. The J segment lost 2 bases and the V segment lost 4 bases, leaving 5 bases of the junction unmatched. Looked up from germline, CDR1 is MNHEY and CDR2 is SMNVEV (reference sequence). The CDR3 sequence is 15 residues long. Generated by immunoSEQ multiplex PCR, the TCRdb table keeps only in-frame clones and is missing some. The sample contains about 200,000 clones, approximately 90% of which appear only once. This sequence originates from a man aged 25-45 years in good health. The rearrangement uses TRBV27 and TRBJ2-7; 10 bases agree with TRBD2. The material sequenced was blood. In DNA, the CDR3 is TGTGCCAGCAGTTCCCTACTAGCGGGGACCTACGAGCAGTACTTC. This codes for CASSSLLAGTYEQYF.